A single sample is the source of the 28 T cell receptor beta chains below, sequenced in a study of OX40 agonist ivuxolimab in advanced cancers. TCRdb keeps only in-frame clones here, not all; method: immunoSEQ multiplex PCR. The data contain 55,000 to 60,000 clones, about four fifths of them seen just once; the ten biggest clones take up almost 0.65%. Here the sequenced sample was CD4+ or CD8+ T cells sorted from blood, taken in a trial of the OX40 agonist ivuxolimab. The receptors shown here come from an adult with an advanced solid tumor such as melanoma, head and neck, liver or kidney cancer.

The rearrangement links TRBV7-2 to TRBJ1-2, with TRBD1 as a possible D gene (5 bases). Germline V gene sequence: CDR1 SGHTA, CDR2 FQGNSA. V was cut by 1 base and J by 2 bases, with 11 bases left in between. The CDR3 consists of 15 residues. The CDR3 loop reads CASSLGFTGNYGYTF. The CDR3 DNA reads TGTGCCAGCAGCTTAGGATTCACAGGCAACTATGGCTACACCTTC.

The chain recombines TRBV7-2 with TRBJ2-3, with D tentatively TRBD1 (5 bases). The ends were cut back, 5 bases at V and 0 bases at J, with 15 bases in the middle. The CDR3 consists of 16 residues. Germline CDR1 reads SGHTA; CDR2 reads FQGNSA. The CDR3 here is CASSNRQGRSTDTQYF. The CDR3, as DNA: TGTGCCAGCAGCAACCGCCAGGGTCGTAGCACAGATACGCAGTATTTT. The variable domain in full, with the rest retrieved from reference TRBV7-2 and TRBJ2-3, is GAGVSQSPSNKVTEKGKDVELRCDPISGHTALYWYRQSLGQGLEFLIYFQGNSAPDKSGLPSDRFSAERTGGSVSTLTIQRTQQEDSAVYLCASSNRQGRSTDTQYFGPGTRLTVL.

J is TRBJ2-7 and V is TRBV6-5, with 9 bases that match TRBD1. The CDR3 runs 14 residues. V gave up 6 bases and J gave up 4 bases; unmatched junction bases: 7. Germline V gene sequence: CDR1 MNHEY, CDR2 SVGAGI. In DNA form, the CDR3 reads TGTGCCAGCAGACCCGGGACAGGGATTTACGAGCAGTACTTC. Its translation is CASRPGTGIYEQYF.

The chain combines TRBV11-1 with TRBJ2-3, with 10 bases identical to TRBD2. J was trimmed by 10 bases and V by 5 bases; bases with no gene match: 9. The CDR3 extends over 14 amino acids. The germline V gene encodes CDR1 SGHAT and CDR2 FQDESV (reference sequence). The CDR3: CASSPWTSGSPQYF. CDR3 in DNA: TGTGCCAGCAGCCCGTGGACTAGCGGAAGTCCGCAGTATTTT.

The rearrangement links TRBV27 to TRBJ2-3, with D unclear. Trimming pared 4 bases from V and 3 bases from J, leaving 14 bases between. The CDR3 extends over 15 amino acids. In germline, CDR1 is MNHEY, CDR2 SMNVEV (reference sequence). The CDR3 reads CASSSRGDGTDTQYF. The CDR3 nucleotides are TGTGCCAGCAGTTCCCGTGGGGATGGGACAGATACGCAGTATTTT.

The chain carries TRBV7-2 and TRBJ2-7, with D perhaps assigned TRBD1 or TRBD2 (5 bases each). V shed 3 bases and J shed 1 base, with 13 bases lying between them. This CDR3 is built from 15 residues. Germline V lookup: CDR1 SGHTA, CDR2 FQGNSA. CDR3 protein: CASSLRRGVSYEQYF. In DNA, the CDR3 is TGTGCCAGCAGCTTGCGGAGAGGGGTATCCTACGAGCAGTACTTC.

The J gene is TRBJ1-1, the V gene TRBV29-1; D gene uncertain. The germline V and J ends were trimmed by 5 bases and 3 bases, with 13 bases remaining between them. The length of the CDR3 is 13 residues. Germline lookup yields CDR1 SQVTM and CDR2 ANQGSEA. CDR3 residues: CSVLYFGDTEAFF. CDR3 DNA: TGCAGCGTTCTCTACTTTGGGGACACTGAAGCTTTCTTT.

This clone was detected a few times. This CDR3 reads CARTGGGFNSPLHF. In DNA form, the CDR3 reads TGTGCTCGAACCGGGGGCGGGTTCAATTCACCCCTCCACTTT. This sequence joins TRBV30 and TRBJ1-6, with D possibly TRBD1 on 6 matching bases. The V gene's germline CDR1 is GTSNPN and CDR2 SVGIG (reference sequence). CDR3 length: 14 amino acids.

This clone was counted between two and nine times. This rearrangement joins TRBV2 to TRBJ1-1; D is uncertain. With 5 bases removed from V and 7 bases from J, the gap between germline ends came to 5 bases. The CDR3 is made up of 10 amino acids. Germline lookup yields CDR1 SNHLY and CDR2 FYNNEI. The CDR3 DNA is TGTGCCAGCAGTACCTATGAAGCTTTCTTT. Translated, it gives CASSTYEAFF.

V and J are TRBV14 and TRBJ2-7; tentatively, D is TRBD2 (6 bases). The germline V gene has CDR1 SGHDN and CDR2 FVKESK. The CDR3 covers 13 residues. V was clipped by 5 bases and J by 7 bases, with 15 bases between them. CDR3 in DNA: TGTGCCAGCAGCTTACGGGCGGAGGGGGAGCAGTACTTC. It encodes CASSLRAEGEQYF.

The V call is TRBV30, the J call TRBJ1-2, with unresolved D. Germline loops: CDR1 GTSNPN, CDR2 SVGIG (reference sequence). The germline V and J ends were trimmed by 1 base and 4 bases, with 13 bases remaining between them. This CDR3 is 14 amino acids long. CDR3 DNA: TGTGCCTGGAGTGCCCCCGGAGGTGGCTATGGCTACACCTTC. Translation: CAWSAPGGGYGYTF.

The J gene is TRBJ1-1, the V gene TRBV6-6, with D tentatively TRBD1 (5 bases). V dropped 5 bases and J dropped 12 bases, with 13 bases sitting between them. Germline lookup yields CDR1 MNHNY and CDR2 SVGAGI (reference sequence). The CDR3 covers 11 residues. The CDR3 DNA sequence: TGTGCCAGCAGTCGGGACTGGCATACTTTCTTT. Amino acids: CASSRDWHTFF.

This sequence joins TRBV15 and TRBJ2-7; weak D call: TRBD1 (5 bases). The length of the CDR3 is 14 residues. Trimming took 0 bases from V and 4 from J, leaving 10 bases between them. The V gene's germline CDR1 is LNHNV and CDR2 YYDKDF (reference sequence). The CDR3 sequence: CATSRDRVRYEQYF. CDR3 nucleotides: TGTGCCACCAGCAGAGACAGGGTCCGGTACGAGCAGTACTTC.

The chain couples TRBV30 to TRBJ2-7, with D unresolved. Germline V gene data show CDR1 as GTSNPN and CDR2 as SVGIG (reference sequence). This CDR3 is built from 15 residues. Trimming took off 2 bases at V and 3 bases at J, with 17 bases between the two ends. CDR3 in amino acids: CAWSRKQPPGYEQYF. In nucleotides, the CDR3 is TGTGCCTGGAGTAGGAAACAGCCCCCGGGCTACGAGCAGTACTTC. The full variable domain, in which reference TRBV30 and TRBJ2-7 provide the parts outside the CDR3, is SQTIHQWPATLVQPVGSPLSLECTVEGTSNPNLYWYRQAAGRGLQLLFYSVGIGQISSEVPQNLSASRPQDRQFILSSKKLLLSDSGFYLCAWSRKQPPGYEQYFGPGTRLTVT.

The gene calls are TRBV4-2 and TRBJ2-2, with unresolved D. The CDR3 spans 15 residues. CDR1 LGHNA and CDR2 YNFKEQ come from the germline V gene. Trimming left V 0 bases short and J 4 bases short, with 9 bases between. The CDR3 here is CASSQEAQSTGELFF. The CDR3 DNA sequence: TGTGCCAGCAGCCAAGAGGCCCAGTCCACCGGGGAGCTGTTTTTT.

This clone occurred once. In DNA, the CDR3 is TGTGCCTGGAGCGGAGGACGCACAGATACGCAGTATTTT. Residues: CAWSGGRTDTQYF. The J gene is TRBJ2-3, the V gene TRBV30, with TRBD2 as a possible D gene (5 bases). Trimming took off 3 bases at V and 1 base at J, with 8 bases between the two ends. The CDR3 is 13 residues long. Per the germline V gene, CDR1 is GTSNPN and CDR2 is SVGIG (reference sequence).

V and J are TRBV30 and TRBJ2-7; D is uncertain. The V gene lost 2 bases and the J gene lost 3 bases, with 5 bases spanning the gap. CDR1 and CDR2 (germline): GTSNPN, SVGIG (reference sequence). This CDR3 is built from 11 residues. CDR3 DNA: TGTGCCTGGAGTAATTACTACGAGCAGTACTTC. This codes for CAWSNYYEQYF. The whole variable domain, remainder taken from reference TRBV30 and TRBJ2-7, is SQTIHQWPATLVQPVGSPLSLECTVEGTSNPNLYWYRQAAGRGLQLLFYSVGIGQISSEVPQNLSASRPQDRQFILSSKKLLLSDSGFYLCAWSNYYEQYFGPGTRLTVT.

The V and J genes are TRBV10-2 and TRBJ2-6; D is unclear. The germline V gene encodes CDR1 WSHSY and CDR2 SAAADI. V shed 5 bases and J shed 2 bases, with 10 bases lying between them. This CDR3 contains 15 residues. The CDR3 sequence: CASSLDWAGANVLTF. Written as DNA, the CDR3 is TGCGCCAGCAGTCTAGACTGGGCTGGGGCCAACGTCCTGACTTTC.

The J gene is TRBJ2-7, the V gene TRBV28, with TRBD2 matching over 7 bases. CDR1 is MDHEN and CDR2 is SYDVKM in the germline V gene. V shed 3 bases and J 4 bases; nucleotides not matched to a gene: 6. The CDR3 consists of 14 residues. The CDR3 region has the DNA TGTGCCAGCAGTTTTTCGGGAGGACTGTACGAGCAGTACTTC. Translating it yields CASSFSGGLYEQYF.

CDR3: CATSNDRTYRQPQHF. For the CDR3, the DNA is TGTGCCACCAGCAACGACCGGACATATCGACAGCCCCAGCATTTT. The chain joins TRBV15 to TRBJ1-5; D may be TRBD1 (5 bases). The CDR3 covers 15 residues. V lost 4 bases to trimming and J lost 7 bases, with 17 bases between them. Germline V CDR1 and CDR2: LNHNV, YYDKDF (reference sequence).

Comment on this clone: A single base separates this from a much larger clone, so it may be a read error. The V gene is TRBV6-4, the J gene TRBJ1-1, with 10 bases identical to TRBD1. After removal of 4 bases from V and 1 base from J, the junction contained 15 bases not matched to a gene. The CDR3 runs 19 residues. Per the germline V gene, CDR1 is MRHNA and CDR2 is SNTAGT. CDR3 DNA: TGTGCCAGCAGTGGCCATCTTTGGACAGGGGGGGTATCGAACACTGAAGCTTTCTTT. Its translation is CASSGHLWTGGVSNTEAFF.

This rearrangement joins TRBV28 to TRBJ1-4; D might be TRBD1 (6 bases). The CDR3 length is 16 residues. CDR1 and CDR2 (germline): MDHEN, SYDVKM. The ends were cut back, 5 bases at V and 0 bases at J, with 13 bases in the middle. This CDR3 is CASSLDSGATNEKLFF. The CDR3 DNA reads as TGTGCCAGCAGTCTGGACAGCGGAGCAACTAATGAAAAACTGTTTTTT.

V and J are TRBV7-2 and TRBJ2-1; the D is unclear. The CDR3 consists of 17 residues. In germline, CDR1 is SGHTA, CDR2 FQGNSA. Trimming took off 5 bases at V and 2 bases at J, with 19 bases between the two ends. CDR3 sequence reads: CASSTAPLVFAYNEQFF. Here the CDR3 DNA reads TGTGCCAGCAGCACGGCCCCTCTAGTTTTCGCCTACAATGAGCAGTTCTTC.

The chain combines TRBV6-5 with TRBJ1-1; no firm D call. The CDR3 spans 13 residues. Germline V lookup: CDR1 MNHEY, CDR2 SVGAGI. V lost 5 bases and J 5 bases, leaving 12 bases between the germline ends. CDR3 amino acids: CASSRRPETEAFF. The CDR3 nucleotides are TGTGCCAGCAGTCGGCGACCCGAGACTGAAGCTTTCTTT.

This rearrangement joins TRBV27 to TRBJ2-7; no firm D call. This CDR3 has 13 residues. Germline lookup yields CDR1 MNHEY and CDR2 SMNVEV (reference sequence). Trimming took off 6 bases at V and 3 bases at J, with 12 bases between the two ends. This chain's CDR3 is CASSIISGYEQYF. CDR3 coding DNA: TGTGCCAGCAGCATCATTTCCGGCTACGAGCAGTACTTC.

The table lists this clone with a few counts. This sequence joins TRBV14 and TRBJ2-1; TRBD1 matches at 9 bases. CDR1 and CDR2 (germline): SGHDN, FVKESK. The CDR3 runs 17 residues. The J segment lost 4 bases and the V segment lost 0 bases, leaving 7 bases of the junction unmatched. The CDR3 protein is CASSQDARQGGYNEQFF. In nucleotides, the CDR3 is TGTGCCAGCAGCCAAGATGCCCGACAGGGGGGATACAATGAGCAGTTCTTC. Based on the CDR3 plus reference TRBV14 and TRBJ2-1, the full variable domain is EAGVTQFPSHSVIEKGQTVTLRCDPISGHDNLYWYRRVMGKEIKFLLHFVKESKQDESGMPNNRFLAERTGGTYSTLKVQPAELEDSGVYFCASSQDARQGGYNEQFFGPGTRLTVL.

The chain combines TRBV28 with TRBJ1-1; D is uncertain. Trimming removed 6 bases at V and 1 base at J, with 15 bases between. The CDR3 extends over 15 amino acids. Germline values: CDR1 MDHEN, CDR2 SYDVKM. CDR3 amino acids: CASRSMWSGNTEAFF. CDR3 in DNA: TGTGCCAGCAGATCCATGTGGAGTGGGAACACTGAAGCTTTCTTT.

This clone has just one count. CDR3 in DNA: TGTGCCAGCAGTTTTTCTAGCGGGAGGGCGGCCGACAATGAGCAGTTCTTC. Translating it yields CASSFSSGRAADNEQFF. The chain joins TRBV28 to TRBJ2-1, with TRBD2 matching 12 bases. The V and J ends lost 3 bases and 5 bases, in that order; junction bases with no gene match: 8. Germline-derived CDR1 and CDR2 are MDHEN and SYDVKM. CDR3 length: 17 amino acids.